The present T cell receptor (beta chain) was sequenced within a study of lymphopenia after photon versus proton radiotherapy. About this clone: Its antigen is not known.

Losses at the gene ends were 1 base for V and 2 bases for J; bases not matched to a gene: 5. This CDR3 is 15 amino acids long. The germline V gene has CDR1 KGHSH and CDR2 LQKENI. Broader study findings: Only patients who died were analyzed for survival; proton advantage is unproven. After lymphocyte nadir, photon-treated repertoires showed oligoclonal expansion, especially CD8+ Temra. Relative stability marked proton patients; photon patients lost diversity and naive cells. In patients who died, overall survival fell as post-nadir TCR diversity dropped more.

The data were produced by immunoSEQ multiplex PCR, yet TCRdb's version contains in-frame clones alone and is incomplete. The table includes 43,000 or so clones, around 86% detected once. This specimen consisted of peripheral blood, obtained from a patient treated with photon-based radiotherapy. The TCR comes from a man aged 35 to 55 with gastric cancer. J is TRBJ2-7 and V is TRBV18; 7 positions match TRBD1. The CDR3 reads CASSPRDRVTYEQYF. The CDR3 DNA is TGTGCCAGCTCACCACGGGACAGAGTCACCTACGAGCAGTACTTC. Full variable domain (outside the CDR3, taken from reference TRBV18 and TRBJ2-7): NAGVMQNPRHLVRRRGQEARLRCSPMKGHSHVYWYRQLPEEGLKFMVYLQKENIIDESGMPKERFSAEFPKEGPSILRIQQVVRGDSAAYFCASSPRDRVTYEQYFGPGTRLTVT.